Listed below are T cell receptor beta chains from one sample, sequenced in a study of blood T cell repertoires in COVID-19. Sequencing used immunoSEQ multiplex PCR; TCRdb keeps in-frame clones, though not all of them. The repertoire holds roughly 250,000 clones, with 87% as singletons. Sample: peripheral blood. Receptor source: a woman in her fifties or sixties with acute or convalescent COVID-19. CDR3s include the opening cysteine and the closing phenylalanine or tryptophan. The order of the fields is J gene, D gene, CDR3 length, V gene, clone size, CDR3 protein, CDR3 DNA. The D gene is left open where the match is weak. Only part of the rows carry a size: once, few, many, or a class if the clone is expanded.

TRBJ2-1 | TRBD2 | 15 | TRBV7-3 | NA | CASSPRLAGYNEQFF | TGTGCCAGCAGCCCTCGACTAGCTGGCTACAATGAGCAGTTCTTC
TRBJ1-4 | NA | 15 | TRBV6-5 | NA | CASSPLRGFGEKLFF | TGTGCCAGCAGTCCATTAAGGGGGTTTGGTGAAAAACTGTTTTTT
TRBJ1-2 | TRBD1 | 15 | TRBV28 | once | CASSLTDRGLGGYTF | TGTGCCAGCAGTTTAACTGACAGGGGGCTGGGTGGCTACACCTTC
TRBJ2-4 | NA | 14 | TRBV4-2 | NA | CASSQDSSKNIQYF | TGTGCCAGCAGCCAAGATTCTAGCAAGAACATTCAGTACTTC
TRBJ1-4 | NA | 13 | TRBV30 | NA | CAWSDITDEKLFF | TGTGCCTGGAGTGATATAACAGATGAAAAACTGTTTTTT
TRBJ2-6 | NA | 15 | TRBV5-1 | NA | CASSLGSSGANVLTF | TGCGCCAGCAGCTTGGGCAGCTCTGGGGCCAACGTCCTGACTTTC
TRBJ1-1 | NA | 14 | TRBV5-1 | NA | CASRTQNPHTEAFF | TGCGCCAGCCGGACTCAAAATCCCCACACTGAAGCTTTCTTT
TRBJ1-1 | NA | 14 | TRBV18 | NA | CASSPVDISGEAFF | TGTGCCAGCTCACCTGTCGACATCAGCGGTGAAGCTTTCTTT
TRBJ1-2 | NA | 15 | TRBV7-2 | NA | CASSLVVGGTYGYTF | TGTGCCAGCAGCTTAGTGGTCGGGGGTACCTATGGCTACACCTTC
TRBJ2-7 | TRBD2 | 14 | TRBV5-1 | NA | CASSLSSGSYEQYF | TGCGCCAGCAGCTTGTCTAGCGGGAGCTACGAGCAGTACTTC
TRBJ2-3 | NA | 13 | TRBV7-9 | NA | CASSRDNTDTQYF | TGTGCCAGCAGCCGGGACAACACAGATACGCAGTATTTT
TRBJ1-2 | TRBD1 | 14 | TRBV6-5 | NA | CASSKRGQNYGYTF | TGTGCCAGCAGTAAAAGGGGGCAGAACTATGGCTACACCTTC
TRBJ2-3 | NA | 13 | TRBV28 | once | CASSLWGADTQYF | TGTGCCAGCTCTCTCTGGGGGGCAGATACGCAGTATTTT
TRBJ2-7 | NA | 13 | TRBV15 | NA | CATSRDSTYEQYF | TGTGCCACCAGCAGAGATAGCACCTACGAGCAGTACTTC
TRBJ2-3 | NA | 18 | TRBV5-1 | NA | CASSLTSGRPTSTDTQYF | TGCGCCAGCAGCCTAACGAGCGGGCGACCCACTAGCACAGATACGCAGTATTTT
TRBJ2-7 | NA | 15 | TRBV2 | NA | CAIEKGGGRRHEQYF | TGTGCCATCGAAAAGGGGGGGGGTCGAAGACACGAGCAGTACTTC
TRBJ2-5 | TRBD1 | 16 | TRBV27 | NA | CASSSPAETGGETQYF | TGTGCCAGCAGTTCCCCTGCTGAGACAGGGGGGGAGACCCAGTACTTC
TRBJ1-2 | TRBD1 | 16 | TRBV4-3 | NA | CASSQGTGQDSYGYTF | TGCGCCAGCAGCCAAGGAACTGGACAGGATAGCTATGGCTACACCTTC
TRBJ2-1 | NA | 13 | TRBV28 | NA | CASNLNSDNEQFF | TGTGCCAGCAACCTGAACTCGGACAATGAGCAGTTCTTC
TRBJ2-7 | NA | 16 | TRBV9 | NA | CASSESLAKPTYEQYF | TGTGCCAGCAGCGAGTCGTTAGCGAAACCTACCTACGAGCAGTACTTC
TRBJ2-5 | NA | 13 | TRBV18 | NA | CASSPPVQETQYF | TGTGCCAGCTCACCACCCGTCCAAGAGACCCAGTACTTC
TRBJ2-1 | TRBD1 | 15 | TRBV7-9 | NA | CASSWSLDRGNEQFF | TGTGCCAGCAGCTGGTCCCTGGACAGGGGCAATGAGCAGTTCTTC
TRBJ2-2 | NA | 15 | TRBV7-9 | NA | CASSLSGGNTGELFF | TGTGCCAGCAGCTTATCGGGGGGCAACACCGGGGAGCTGTTTTTT
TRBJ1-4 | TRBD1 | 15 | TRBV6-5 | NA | CASSHLRTGNEKLFF | TGTGCCAGCAGCCATCTGCGGACAGGGAATGAAAAACTGTTTTTT
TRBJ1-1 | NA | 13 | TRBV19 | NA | CASSSWGGTEAFF | TGTGCCAGTAGCTCCTGGGGCGGCACTGAAGCTTTCTTT